One TCR beta chain is described in this entry. There is no known antigen for this receptor. Per-base qualities were not stored, and no clone one base away is much larger. The collaborating institutions used their own protocols to collect whole blood in K2EDTA tubes. For TCRbeta analysis, collaborator samples were shipped as frozen whole blood, as isolated PBMCs, or as DNA extracted from either sample type. This sample was taken from a study of blood T cell repertoires in COVID-19 (dated by TCRdb to the early 2020s). The study in broad terms: Samples covering the acute and convalescent phases of COVID-19 were provided by collaborators in the United States, Italy and Spain. HLA class I and class II types, where available, came from metadata supplied by the sample provider rather than from assay-based typing. The dataset comprised deeply sampled blood TCRbeta repertoires from subjects exposed to, actively infected with, or recovered from COVID-19. Samples came from the ongoing ImmuneRACE study (first 160 participants) plus 1,254 subjects from 6 global collaborators. The material from the prospective study consisted of cDNA or gDNA derived from T cells, B-cell-depleted T cells, or PBMCs. The repertoires were released in a freely available public database intended as a resource for research on the immune response to SARS-CoV-2. Nearly every sample came with metadata listing a de-identified subject ID, COVID-19 status, age in years and sex. Beyond this particular receptor, the publication reports: Clinical and demographic metadata were provided uncurated, with the amount varying by source and participant.

The germline V gene encodes CDR1 KGHSH and CDR2 LQKENI. Ends trimmed: V by 4 bases, J by 7 bases; bases unmatched to a gene: 4. The CDR3 spans 14 residues, from the cysteine through the phenylalanine. Of the read, only the CDR3 DNA is kept; its 42 bases are in frame from base 1. TCRbeta CDR3 regions were amplified from genomic DNA using the immunoSEQ Assay, a bias-controlled multiplex PCR. The study's own analysis went as follows. The number of nucleated cells in each sample was estimated by amplification of reference gene primers within the assay. To quantify the absolute abundance of each unique TCRbeta CDR3 rearrangement, sequence reads were collapsed and filtered. For each sample, productive Simpson clonality was calculated by taking the square root of Simpson's diversity index across productive rearrangements. TCRdb carries this immuneACCESS record with in-frame sequences only. Its versions omit some clonotypes, under half of them owing to an unresolved V gene in the studies checked, with the rest unexplained. Clonal size and the V and J genes are those of that table, whereas D and trimming came from the DNA. The sample table records 69,000 or so clones; roughly 89% of these occur just once. The ten biggest clones cover 5.3% of the sample.

The sequence is built from TRBV18 and TRBJ2-2, with 9 middle bases fitting TRBD1. Sequenced: peripheral blood. The sequence derives from a man in his forties or fifties with acute or convalescent COVID-19. CDR3 reads: CASSRGQGVGELFF. The DNA reads as follows: TGTGCCAGCTCACGGGGACAGGGAGTCGGGGAGCTGTTTTTT.